These 19 T cell receptor beta chains came from one sample sequenced in a study of PD-1 blockade in classical Hodgkin lymphoma (dated by TCRdb to about 2020). This sample's time point label indicates: cycle 1 day 1 (C1D1), immediately before nivolumab initiation. All trial patients had relapsed after autologous stem cell transplantation, with cohorts A, B and C differing in prior brentuximab vedotin exposure. The library came from the immunoSEQ multiplex PCR assay. This immuneACCESS table, as held by TCRdb, lists in-frame sequences with V and J called but not all clones. Of the missing ones, under half trace to an unresolved V gene in checked studies; the others have no known cause. The sample table lists approximately 25,000 clones, 69% of them with a count of one. 2.5% to 4% of the sample lies in the top ten. This specimen was peripheral blood mononuclear cells (PBMCs), taken at baseline. The receptor set was obtained from a human donor with classical Hodgkin lymphoma.

There are a few counts of this clone. This chain links TRBV7-9 with TRBJ2-7; D ambiguous. Trimming left V 4 bases short and J 4 bases short, with 17 bases between. Per the germline V gene, CDR1 is SEHNR and CDR2 is FQNEAQ (reference sequence). The CDR3 extends over 15 amino acids. CDR3 nucleotide sequence: TGTGCCAGCAGCTGGCCACCAAATGGGCAGTACGAGCAGTACTTC. Its protein is CASSWPPNGQYEQYF.

This clone occurred a few times. The CDR3, as DNA: TGTGCCAGCAGTTTATTCAGGGAACAGTACGAGCAGTACTTC. Protein product: CASSLFREQYEQYF. The chain is built from TRBV28 and TRBJ2-7; a possible D gene is TRBD1 (5 bases). Trimming stripped 1 base from V and 4 bases from J, with 11 bases between. This CDR3 spans 14 amino acids. CDR1 is MDHEN, CDR2 SYDVKM, per germline.

The chain links TRBV2 to TRBJ1-6, with no clear D. V lost 6 bases and J lost 7, with 16 bases in between. Germline V CDR1 and CDR2: SNHLY, FYNNEI. The CDR3 consists of 15 residues. CDR3 coding DNA: TGTGCCAGCAGATCCACCTCGGGAGCCAATTCACCCCTCCACTTT. Translating it yields CASRSTSGANSPLHF.

The V and J genes are TRBV27 and TRBJ2-1; weak D call: TRBD1 (6 bases). The CDR3 runs to 15 residues. Trimming took off 3 bases at V and 2 bases at J, with 11 bases between the two ends. Per the germline V gene, CDR1 is MNHEY and CDR2 is SMNVEV (reference sequence). The DNA of the CDR3 is TGTGCCAGCAGTTTGGACAGCTCTACCTACAATGAGCAGTTCTTC. Protein: CASSLDSSTYNEQFF.

The chain links TRBV9 to TRBJ2-2; no clear D gene. The ends were cut back, 4 bases at V and 2 bases at J, with 12 bases in the middle. Germline values: CDR1 SGDLS, CDR2 YYNGEE. CDR3 length: 15 amino acids. CDR3 amino acids: CASSPSASNTGELFF. CDR3 coding DNA: TGTGCCAGCAGCCCTTCAGCTTCAAACACCGGGGAGCTGTTTTTT.

The chain couples TRBV6-6 to TRBJ1-3; D may be TRBD1 (5 bases). This CDR3 is built from 15 residues. Germline lookup yields CDR1 MNHNY and CDR2 SVGAGI (reference sequence). V lost 2 bases, J lost 2 bases, and 10 bases lay in between. The CDR3 nucleotides read TGTGCCAGCAGTTACGGGCAGGGAACTGGAAACACCATATATTTT. It yields the protein CASSYGQGTGNTIYF.

This sequence joins TRBV2 and TRBJ1-1, with TRBD1 identical over 7 bases. Germline V gene lookup returns CDR1 SNHLY and CDR2 FYNNEI. This CDR3 has 8 amino acids. CDR3 bases: TGTGCAACAGGGGTAGCTTTCTTT. It is translated as CATGVAFF.

The rearrangement links TRBV6-6 to TRBJ1-1; D not certain. CDR1 and CDR2 (germline): MNHNY, SVGAGI (reference sequence). V was trimmed by 7 bases and J by 1 base, leaving 10 bases between them. The CDR3 runs 13 residues. CDR3 protein: CASNQVSNTEAFF. CDR3 bases: TGTGCCAGCAACCAGGTCTCGAACACTGAAGCTTTCTTT.

The rearrangement uses TRBV7-8 and TRBJ1-4; tentative D call: TRBD1 (5 bases). This CDR3 is 14 amino acids long. Trimming pared 2 bases from V and 13 bases from J, leaving 17 bases between. Germline V lookup: CDR1 SGHVS, CDR2 FQNEAQ. The CDR3, as DNA: TGTGCCAGCAGCTTAAGTGTCGGGGCGCGTACACTGTTTTTT. Translation: CASSLSVGARTLFF.

The J gene is TRBJ2-7, the V gene TRBV5-1; unclear D gene. Trimming cost V 2 bases and J 0 bases, with 9 bases left between them. From germline, CDR1 is SGHRS and CDR2 YFSETQ. The CDR3 extends over 14 amino acids. CDR3 DNA: TGCGCCAGCAGCTTCCAGATGAGCTCCTACGAGCAGTACTTC. This sequence encodes CASSFQMSSYEQYF.

About this clone itself: Germline and junction disagree at one end, which may indicate a read error. The chain links TRBV7-7 to TRBJ1-4; D is unresolved. The CDR3 length is 15 residues. Per germline, CDR1 SSHAT and CDR2 FNYEAQ (reference sequence). This CDR3 reads CASSLSAALGEKLFF. The CDR3 nucleotides read TGTGCTAGCAGCTTATCGGCAGCGTTGGGTGAAAAACTGTTTTTT.

Here the CDR3 reads CASSPTGTGWYNEQFF. The CDR3 coding sequence is TGCGCCAGCAGCCCCACCGGGACAGGGTGGTACAATGAGCAGTTCTTC. This chain joins TRBV4-1 and TRBJ2-1, with TRBD1 identical over 9 bases. This CDR3 region has 16 residues. Germline V lookup: CDR1 MGHRA, CDR2 YSYEKL. After removal of 4 bases from V and 4 bases from J, the junction contained 8 bases not matched to a gene.

This clone was seen a few times. This chain joins TRBV4-3 and TRBJ2-1, with D perhaps TRBD2 (7 bases). The CDR3 is 16 amino acids. Germline loops: CDR1 LGHNA, CDR2 YSLEER. V was shortened by 0 bases and J by 2 bases, with 11 bases between the two germline ends. The CDR3 DNA sequence: TGCGCCAGCAGCCAAGATGTAGGGGGGGCCTACAATGAGCAGTTCTTC. Translating gives CASSQDVGGAYNEQFF.

The chain joins TRBV29-1 to TRBJ1-2; 10 bases map to TRBD1. Germline V gene data show CDR1 as SQVTM and CDR2 as ANQGSEA. The V segment lost 6 bases and the J segment 3 bases; nucleotides outside the gene matches: 7. The length of the CDR3 is 14 residues. CDR3 bases: TGCAGCGTCGAGACCGGGACAGGGGACTATGGCTACACCTTC. As protein: CSVETGTGDYGYTF.

V is TRBV7-2 and J is TRBJ2-3; D is unresolved. This CDR3 is built from 16 residues. V was cut by 3 bases and J by 0 bases, with 13 bases left in between. CDR1 and CDR2 from the germline V gene are SGHTA and FQGNSA. The CDR3 spells CASSFPTTYSTDTQYF. For the CDR3, the DNA is TGTGCCAGCAGCTTCCCAACTACCTATAGCACAGATACGCAGTATTTT.

The rearrangement links TRBV7-9 to TRBJ1-1, with D unclear. Germline V gene data show CDR1 as SEHNR and CDR2 as FQNEAQ (reference sequence). V lost 6 bases and J lost 1, with 6 bases in between. The CDR3 is made up of 12 amino acids. The CDR3 reads CASRDRNTEAFF. The CDR3 region has the DNA TGTGCCAGCAGGGACCGGAACACTGAAGCTTTCTTT.

The J gene is TRBJ1-5, the V gene TRBV19; no definite D call. The CDR3 has 17 residues. V lost 7 bases to trimming and J lost 7 bases, with 26 bases between them. The germline gives CDR1 LNHDA, CDR2 SQIVND (reference sequence). CDR3 sequence: CASNPRDRFDAKQPQHF. The CDR3 DNA reads as TGTGCCAGTAATCCCCGGGATCGGTTCGACGCAAAGCAGCCCCAGCATTTT.

The chain carries TRBV7-8 and TRBJ2-7; possible D gene TRBD1, 6 bases. With 1 base removed from V and 5 bases from J, the gap between germline ends came to 24 bases. CDR3 length: 18 amino acids. Looked up from germline, CDR1 is SGHVS and CDR2 is FQNEAQ. The CDR3 is CASSLVQGYGSIPNEQYF. The CDR3 region has the DNA TGTGCCAGCAGCTTAGTACAGGGTTATGGCTCGATTCCTAACGAGCAGTACTTC.

The CDR3 nucleotides read TGTGCCAGCACCGCCCCGGGACTCTATAGCAATCAGCCCCAGCATTTT. This translates into CASTAPGLYSNQPQHF. The chain recombines TRBV28 with TRBJ1-5, with D possibly TRBD1 on 5 matching bases. Germline V lookup: CDR1 MDHEN, CDR2 SYDVKM. Trimming pared 7 bases from V and 0 bases from J, leaving 16 bases between. This CDR3 is 16 amino acids long.